The subject of this entry is one T cell receptor beta chain. Assay: immunoSEQ multiplex PCR; the TCRdb copy retains only in-frame clones and omits some. The profile shows approximately 280,000 clones, around 91% of them singletons. The data were taken from a study of blood T cell repertoires in COVID-19. Looking at the study overall: Samples of COVID-19 (acute and convalescent) were obtained from the United States, Italy and Spain. In each case, the material was cDNA or gDNA derived from T cells, B-cell-depleted T cells, or PBMCs.

The sample was peripheral blood. This clonotype was obtained from an older woman with acute or convalescent COVID-19.

The CDR3 nucleotides read TGTGCCAGCTCACCACCCATGGAGGATGAGCAGTTCTTC. Translated, it gives CASSPPMEDEQFF. This sequence joins TRBV18 and TRBJ2-1; D possibly corresponds to TRBD2 (5 bases). Trimming cost V 0 bases and J 8 bases, with 8 bases left between them. Germline V gene data show CDR1 as KGHSH and CDR2 as LQKENI. The CDR3 spans 13 residues.